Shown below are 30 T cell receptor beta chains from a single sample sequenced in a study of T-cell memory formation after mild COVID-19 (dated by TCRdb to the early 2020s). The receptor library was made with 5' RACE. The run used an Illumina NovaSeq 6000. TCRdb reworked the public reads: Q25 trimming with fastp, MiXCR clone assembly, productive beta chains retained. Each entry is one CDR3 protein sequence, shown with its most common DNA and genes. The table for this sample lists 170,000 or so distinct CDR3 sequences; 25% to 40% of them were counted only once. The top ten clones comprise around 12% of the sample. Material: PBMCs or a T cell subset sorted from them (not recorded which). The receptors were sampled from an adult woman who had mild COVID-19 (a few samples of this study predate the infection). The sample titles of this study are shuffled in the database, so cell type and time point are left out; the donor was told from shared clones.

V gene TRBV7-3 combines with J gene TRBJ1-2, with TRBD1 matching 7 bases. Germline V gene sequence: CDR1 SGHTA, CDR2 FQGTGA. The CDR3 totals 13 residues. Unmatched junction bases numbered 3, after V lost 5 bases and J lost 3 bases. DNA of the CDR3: TGTGCCAGCAGCGGACAGGTGGACTATGGCTACACCTTC. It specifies CASSGQVDYGYTF.

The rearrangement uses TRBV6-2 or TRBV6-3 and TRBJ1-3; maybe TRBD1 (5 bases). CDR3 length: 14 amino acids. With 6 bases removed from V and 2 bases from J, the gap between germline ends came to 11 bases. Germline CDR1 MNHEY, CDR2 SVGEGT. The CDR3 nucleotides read TGTGCCAGCAGAGACGACAGCCCTGGAAACACCATATATTTT. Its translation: CASRDDSPGNTIYF.

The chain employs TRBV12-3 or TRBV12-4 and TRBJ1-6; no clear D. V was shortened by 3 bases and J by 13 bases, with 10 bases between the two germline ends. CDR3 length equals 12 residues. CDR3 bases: TGTGCCAGCAGTTTCGCTGGGAGGCCCCTCCACTTT. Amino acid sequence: CASSFAGRPLHF.

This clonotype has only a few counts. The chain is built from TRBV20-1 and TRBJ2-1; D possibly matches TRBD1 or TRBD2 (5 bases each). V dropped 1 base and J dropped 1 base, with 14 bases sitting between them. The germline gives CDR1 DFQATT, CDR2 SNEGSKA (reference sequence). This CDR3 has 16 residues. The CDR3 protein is CSARGFGTASYNEQFF. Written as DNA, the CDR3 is TGCAGTGCTAGAGGGTTCGGGACGGCTTCCTACAATGAGCAGTTCTTC.

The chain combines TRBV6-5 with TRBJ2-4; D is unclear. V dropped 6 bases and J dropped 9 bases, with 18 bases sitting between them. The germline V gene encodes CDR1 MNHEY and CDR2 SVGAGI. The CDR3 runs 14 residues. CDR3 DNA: TGTGCCAGCAGCCCCAAGGGTCACGGTGGCATTCAGTACTTC. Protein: CASSPKGHGGIQYF.

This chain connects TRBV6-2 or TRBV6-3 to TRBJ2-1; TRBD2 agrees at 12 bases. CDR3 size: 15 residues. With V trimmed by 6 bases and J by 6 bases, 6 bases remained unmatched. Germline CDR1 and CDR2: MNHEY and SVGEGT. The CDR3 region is CASRTTLAGGNEQFF. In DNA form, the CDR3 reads TGTGCCAGCAGGACAACACTAGCGGGAGGCAATGAGCAGTTCTTC.

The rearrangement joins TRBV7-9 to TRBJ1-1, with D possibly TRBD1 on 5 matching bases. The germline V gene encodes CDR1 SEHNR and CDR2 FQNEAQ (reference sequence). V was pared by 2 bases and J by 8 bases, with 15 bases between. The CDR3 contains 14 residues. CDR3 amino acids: CASSLPRTTLEAFF. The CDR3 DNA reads TGTGCCAGCAGCTTACCCAGGACAACGCTCGAAGCTTTCTTT.

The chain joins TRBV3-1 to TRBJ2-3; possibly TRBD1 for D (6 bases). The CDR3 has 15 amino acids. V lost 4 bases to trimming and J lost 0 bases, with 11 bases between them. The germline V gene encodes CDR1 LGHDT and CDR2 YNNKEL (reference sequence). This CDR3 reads CASSRGTLSTDTQYF. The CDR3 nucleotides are TGTGCCAGCAGCCGAGGGACACTGAGCACAGATACGCAGTATTTT.

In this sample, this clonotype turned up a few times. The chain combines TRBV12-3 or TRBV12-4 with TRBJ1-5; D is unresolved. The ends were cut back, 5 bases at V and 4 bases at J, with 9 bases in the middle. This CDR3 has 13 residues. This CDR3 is CASSKGSNQPQHF. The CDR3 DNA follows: TGTGCCAGCAGTAAAGGGTCTAATCAGCCCCAGCATTTT.

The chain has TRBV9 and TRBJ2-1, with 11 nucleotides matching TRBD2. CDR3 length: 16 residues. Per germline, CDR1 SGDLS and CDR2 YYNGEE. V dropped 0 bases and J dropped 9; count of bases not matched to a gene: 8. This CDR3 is CASSVVDSGRAGEQFF. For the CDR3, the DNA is TGTGCCAGCAGCGTAGTGGATAGCGGGAGGGCCGGTGAGCAGTTCTTC.

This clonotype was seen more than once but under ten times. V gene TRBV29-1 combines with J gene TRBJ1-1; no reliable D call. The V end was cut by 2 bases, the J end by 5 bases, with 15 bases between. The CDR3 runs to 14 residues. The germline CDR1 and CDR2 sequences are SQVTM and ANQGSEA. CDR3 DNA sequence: TGCAGCGTTGAAAAGCCGTCTCGATCTACTGAAGCTTTCTTT. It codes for CSVEKPSRSTEAFF.

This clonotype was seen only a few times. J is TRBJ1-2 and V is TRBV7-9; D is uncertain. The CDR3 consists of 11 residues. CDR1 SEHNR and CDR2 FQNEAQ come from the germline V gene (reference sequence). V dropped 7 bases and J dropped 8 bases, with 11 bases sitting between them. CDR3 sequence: CASTGSGGYTF. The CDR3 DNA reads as TGTGCCAGCACCGGCAGCGGGGGCTACACCTTC.

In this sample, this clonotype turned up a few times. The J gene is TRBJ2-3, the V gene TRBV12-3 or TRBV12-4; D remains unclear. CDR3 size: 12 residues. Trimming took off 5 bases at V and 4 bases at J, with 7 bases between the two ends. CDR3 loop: CASSGLSDTQYF. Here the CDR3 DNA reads TGTGCCAGCAGTGGTTTATCAGATACGCAGTATTTT.

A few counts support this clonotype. The chain's CDR3 is CASSTPTGEWNTEAFF. CDR3 in DNA: TGTGCCAGCAGTACCCCGACAGGGGAATGGAACACTGAAGCTTTCTTT. The chain has TRBV6-2 or TRBV6-3 and TRBJ1-1; 8 nucleotides match TRBD1. V trimming: 5 bases; J trimming: 1 base; junction bases outside the gene matches: 9. Germline CDR1 is MNHEY and CDR2 is SVGEGT. There are 16 residues in the CDR3.

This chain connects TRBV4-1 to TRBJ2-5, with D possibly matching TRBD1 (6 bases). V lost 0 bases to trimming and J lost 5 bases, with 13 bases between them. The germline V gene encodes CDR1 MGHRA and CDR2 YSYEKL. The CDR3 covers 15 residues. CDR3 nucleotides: TGCGCCAGCAGCCAAGATGAAAACAGGGTTGAGACCCAGTACTTC. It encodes CASSQDENRVETQYF.

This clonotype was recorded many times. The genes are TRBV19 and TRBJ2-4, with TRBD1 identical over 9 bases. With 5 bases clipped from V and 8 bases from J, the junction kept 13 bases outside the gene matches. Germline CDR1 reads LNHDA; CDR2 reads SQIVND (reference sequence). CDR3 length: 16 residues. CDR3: CASSPYPGTGLHIQYF. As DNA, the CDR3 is TGTGCCAGTAGTCCATATCCCGGGACAGGGTTGCACATTCAGTACTTC.

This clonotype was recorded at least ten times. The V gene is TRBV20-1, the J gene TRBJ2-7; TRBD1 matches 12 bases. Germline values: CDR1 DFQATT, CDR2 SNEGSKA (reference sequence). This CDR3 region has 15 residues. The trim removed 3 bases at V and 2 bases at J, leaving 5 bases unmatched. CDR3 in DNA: TGCAGTGCTAGGGGGACAGGGGGCTTTGCCTACGAGCAGTACTTC. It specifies CSARGTGGFAYEQYF.

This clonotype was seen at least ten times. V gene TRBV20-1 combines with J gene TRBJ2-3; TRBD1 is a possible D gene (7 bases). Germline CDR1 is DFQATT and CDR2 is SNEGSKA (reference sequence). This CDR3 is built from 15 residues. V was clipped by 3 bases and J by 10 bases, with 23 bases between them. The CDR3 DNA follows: TGCAGTGCTAGGTCCAGGGGGGTTGAGGCGGGGTCGCAGTATTTT. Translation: CSARSRGVEAGSQYF.

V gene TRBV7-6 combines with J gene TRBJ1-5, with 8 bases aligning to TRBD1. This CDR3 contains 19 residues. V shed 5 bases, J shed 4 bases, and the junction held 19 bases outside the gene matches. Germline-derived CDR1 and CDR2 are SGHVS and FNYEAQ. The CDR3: CASSPVPGQEGSRNQPQHF. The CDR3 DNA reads TGTGCCAGCAGCCCTGTCCCGGGACAGGAGGGATCGCGGAATCAGCCCCAGCATTTT.

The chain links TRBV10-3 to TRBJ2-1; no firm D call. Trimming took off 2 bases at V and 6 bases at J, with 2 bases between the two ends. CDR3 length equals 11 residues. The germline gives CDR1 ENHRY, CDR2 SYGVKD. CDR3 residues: CAISEGNEQFF. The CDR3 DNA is TGTGCCATCAGTGAGGGCAATGAGCAGTTCTTC.

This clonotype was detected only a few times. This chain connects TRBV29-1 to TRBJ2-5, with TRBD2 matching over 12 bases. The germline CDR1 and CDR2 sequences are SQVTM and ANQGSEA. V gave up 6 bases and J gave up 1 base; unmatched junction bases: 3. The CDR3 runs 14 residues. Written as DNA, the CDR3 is TGCAGCGTACCGACTAGCGGGGGCCAAGAGACCCAGTACTTC. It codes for CSVPTSGGQETQYF.

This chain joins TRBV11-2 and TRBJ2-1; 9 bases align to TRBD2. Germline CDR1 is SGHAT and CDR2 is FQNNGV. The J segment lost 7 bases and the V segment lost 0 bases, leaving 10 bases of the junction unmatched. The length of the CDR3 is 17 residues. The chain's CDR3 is CASSLDPTGGGANEQFF. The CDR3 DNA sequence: TGTGCCAGCAGCTTAGATCCCACTGGCGGGGGGGCTAATGAGCAGTTCTTC. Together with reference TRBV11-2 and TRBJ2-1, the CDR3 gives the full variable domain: EAGVAQSPRYKIIEKRQSVAFWCNPISGHATLYWYQQILGQGPKLLIQFQNNGVVDDSQLPKDRFSAERLKGVDSTLKIQPAKLEDSAVYLCASSLDPTGGGANEQFFGPGTRLTVL.

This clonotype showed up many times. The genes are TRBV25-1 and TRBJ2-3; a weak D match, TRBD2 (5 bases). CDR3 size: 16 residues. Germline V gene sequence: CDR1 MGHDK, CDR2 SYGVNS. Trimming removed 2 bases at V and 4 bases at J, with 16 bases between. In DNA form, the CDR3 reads TGTGCCAGCAGTGAACGACGGGGTAAGGTGCCAGATACGCAGTATTTT. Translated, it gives CASSERRGKVPDTQYF.

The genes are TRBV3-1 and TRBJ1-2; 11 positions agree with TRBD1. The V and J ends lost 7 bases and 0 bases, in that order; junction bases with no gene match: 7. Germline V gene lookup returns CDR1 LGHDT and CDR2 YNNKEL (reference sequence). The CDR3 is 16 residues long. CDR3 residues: CASNLWGQGANYGYTF. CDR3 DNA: TGTGCCAGCAACCTATGGGGACAGGGGGCTAACTATGGCTACACCTTC.

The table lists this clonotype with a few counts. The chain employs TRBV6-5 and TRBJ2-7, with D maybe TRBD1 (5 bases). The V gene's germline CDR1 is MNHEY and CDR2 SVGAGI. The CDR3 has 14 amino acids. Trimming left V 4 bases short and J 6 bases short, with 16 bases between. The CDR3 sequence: CASSSNDVGLEQYF. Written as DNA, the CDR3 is TGTGCCAGCAGTTCAAACGACGTGGGGCTCGAGCAGTACTTC.

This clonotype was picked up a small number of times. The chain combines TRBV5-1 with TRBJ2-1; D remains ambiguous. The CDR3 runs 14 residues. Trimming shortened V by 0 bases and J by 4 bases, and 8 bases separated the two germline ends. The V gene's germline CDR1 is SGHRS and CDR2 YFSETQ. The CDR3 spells CASSLEAPYNEQFF. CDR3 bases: TGCGCCAGCAGCTTGGAAGCGCCGTACAATGAGCAGTTCTTC.

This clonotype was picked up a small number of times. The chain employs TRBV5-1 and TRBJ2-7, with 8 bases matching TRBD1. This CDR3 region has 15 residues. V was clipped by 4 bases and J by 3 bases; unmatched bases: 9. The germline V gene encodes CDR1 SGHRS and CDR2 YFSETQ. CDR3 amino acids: CASSPGTGFLYEQYF. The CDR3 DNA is TGCGCCAGCAGCCCCGGGACAGGCTTTCTCTACGAGCAGTACTTC.

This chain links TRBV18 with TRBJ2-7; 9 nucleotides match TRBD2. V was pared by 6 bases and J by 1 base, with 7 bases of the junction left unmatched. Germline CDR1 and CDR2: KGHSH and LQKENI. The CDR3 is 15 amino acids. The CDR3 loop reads CASSPVSGGSYEQYF. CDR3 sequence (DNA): TGTGCCAGCTCTCCAGTTAGCGGGGGTTCCTACGAGCAGTACTTC.

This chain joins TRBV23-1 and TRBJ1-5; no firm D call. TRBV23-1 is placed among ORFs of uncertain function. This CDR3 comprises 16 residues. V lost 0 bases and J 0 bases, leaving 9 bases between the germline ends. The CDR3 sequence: CASSQSGPASNQPQHF. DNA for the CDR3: TGCGCCAGCAGTCAATCGGGCCCTGCTAGCAATCAGCCCCAGCATTTT.

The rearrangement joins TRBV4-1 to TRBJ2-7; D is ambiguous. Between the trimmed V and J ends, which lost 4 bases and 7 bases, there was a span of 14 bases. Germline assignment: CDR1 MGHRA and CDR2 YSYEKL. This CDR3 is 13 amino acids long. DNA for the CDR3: TGCGCCAGCAGCCCGGGCGAGATAACAGAGCAGTACTTC. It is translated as CASSPGEITEQYF.